This TCR beta chain was sequenced in a study of blood T cell repertoires in COVID-19. The V gene lost 2 bases and the J gene lost 5 bases, with 10 bases spanning the gap. In germline, CDR1 is SGHRS, CDR2 YFSETQ. CDR3 length equals 14 residues. TCRdb's table, derived via immunoSEQ multiplex PCR, lists solely in-frame clones and lacks some. Among under 250,000 clones listed, approximately 90% were seen once. The origin of this receptor is a woman in her thirties with acute COVID-19. This rearrangement joins TRBV5-1 to TRBJ2-2; tentatively, D is TRBD2 (5 bases). Sample: PBMCs or T cells enriched from blood (not recorded which). The CDR3 region has the DNA TGCGCCAGCAGCTTTCCCGGGAAAACCGGGGAGCTGTTTTTT. The encoded protein is CASSFPGKTGELFF.